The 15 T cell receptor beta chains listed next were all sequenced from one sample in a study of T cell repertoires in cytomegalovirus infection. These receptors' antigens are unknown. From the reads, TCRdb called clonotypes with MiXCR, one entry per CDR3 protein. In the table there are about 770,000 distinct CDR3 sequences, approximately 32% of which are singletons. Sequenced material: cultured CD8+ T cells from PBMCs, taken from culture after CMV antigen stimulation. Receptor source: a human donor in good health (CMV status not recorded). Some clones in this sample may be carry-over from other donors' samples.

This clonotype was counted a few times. The chain's CDR3 is CASRESPGFPNTEAFF. DNA of the CDR3: TGTGCCAGCAGGGAGAGTCCAGGGTTCCCTAACACTGAAGCTTTCTTT. The chain employs TRBV3-1 and TRBJ1-1; D is perhaps TRBD1 (5 bases). There are 16 residues in the CDR3. The V gene lost 6 bases and the J gene lost 2 bases, with 19 bases spanning the gap. Per the germline V gene, CDR1 is LGHDT and CDR2 is YNNKEL (reference sequence).

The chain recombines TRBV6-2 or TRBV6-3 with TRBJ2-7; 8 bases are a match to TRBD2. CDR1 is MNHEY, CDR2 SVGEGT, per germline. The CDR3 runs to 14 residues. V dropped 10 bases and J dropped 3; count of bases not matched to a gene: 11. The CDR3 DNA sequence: TGTGCCATCCAACCGGGACTAGAAGGCTACGAGCAGTACTTC. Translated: CAIQPGLEGYEQYF.

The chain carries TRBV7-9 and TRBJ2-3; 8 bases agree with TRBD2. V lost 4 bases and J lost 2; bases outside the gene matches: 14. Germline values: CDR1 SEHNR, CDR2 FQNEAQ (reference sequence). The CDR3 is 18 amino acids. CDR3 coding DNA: TGTGCCAGCAGCTCTATCAGGGCGGGGGGCCTTATCACAGATACGCAGTATTTT. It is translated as CASSSIRAGGLITDTQYF. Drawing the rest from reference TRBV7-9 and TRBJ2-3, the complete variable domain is DTGVSQNPRHKITKRGQNVTFRCDPISEHNRLYWYRQTLGQGPEFLTYFQNEAQLEKSRLLSDRFSAERPKGSFSTLEIQRTEQGDSAMYLCASSSIRAGGLITDTQYFGPGTRLTVL.

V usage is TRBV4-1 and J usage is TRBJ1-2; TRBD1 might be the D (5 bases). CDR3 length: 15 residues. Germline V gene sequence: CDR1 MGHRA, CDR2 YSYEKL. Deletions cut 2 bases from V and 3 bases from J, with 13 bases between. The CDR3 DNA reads TGCGCCAGCAGCCAAAACGTCGCGGGGCACTATGGCTACACCTTC. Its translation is CASSQNVAGHYGYTF.

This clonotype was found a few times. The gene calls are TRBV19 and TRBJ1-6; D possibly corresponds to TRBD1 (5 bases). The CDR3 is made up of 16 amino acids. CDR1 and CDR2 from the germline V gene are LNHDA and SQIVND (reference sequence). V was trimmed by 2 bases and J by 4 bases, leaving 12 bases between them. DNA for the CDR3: TGTGCCAGTAGTATATCTCCAGGGACTTATAATTCACCCCTCCACTTT. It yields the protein CASSISPGTYNSPLHF.

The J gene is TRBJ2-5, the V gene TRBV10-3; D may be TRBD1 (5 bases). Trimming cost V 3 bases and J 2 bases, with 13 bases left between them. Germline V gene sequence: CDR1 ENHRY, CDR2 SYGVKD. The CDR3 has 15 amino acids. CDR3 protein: CAISEGTGAQETQYF. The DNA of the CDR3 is TGTGCCATCAGTGAAGGTACAGGCGCACAAGAGACCCAGTACTTC.

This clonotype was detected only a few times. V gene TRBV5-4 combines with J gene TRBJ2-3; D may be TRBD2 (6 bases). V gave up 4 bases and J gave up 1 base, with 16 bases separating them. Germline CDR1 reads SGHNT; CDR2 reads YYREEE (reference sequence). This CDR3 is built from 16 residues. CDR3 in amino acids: CASSRTLGEGTDTQYF. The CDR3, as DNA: TGTGCCAGCAGCCGTACCCTAGGGGAGGGCACAGATACGCAGTATTTT.

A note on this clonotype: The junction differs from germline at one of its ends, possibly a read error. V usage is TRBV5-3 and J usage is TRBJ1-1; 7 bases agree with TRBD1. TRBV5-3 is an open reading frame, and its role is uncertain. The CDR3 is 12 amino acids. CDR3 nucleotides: TGTGCCAGCAGCTTGGCCGACAGGGACGCTTTCTTT. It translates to CASSLADRDAFF.

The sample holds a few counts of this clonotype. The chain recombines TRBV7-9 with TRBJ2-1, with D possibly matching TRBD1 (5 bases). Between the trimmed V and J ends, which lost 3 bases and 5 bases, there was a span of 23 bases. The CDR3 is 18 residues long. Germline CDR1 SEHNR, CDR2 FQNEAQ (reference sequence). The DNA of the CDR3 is TGTGCCAGCAGCTTCACCCAATCTACAGGAATAATTGACAATGAGCAGTTCTTC. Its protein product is CASSFTQSTGIIDNEQFF.

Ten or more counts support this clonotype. In nucleotides, the CDR3 is TGTGCCAGCAGCTCCTCTGGACTAGCGGGGGTCTACGGGGAGCAGTACTTC. Its translation: CASSSSGLAGVYGEQYF. This chain connects TRBV7-9 to TRBJ2-7; the match to TRBD2 covers 13 bases. Germline V CDR1 and CDR2: SEHNR, FQNEAQ (reference sequence). The CDR3 runs to 17 residues. V lost 4 bases, J lost 7 bases, and 13 bases stayed unmatched.

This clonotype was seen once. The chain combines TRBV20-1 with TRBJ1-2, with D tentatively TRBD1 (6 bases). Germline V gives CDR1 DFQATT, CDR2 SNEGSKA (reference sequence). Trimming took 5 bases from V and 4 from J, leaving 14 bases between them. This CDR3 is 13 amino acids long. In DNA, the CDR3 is TGCAGTGCTCCGGGGCAGGGGCTCTATGGCTACACCTTC. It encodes CSAPGQGLYGYTF.

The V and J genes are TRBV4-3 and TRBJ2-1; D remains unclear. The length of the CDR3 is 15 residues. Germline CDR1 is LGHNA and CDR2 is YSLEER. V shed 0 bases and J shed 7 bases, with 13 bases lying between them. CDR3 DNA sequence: TGCGCCAGCAGCCAAGATCGTTGGGCGCGGAATGAGCAGTTCTTC. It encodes CASSQDRWARNEQFF.

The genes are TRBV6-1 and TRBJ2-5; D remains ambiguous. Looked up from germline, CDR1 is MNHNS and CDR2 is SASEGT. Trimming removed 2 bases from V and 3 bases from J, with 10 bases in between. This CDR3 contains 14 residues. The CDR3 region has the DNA TGTGCCAGCAGTGAATGGACGGAAGAAGAGACCCAGTACTTC. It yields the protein CASSEWTEEETQYF.

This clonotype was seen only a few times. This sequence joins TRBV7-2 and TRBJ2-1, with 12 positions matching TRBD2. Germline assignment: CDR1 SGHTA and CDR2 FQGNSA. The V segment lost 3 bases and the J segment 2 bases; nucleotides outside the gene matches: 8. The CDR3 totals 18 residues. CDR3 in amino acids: CASSFLAGGSPPYNEQFF. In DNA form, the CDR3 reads TGTGCCAGCAGCTTCCTAGCGGGGGGGTCCCCCCCCTACAATGAGCAGTTCTTC.

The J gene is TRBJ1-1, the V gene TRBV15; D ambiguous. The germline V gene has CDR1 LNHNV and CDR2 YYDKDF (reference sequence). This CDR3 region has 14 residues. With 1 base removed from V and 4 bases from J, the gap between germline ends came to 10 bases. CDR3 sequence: CATSRVRLGTEAFF. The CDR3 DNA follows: TGTGCCACCAGCAGAGTTAGGCTGGGCACTGAAGCTTTCTTT.